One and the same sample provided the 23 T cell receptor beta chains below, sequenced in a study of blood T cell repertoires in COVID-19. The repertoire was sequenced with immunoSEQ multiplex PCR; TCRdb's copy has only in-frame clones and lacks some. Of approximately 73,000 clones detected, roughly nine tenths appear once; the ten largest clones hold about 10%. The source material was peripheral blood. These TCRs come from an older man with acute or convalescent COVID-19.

The CDR3 bases are TGTGCCAGCCTCGTATGGGGCCTCGGCGGCGGCTACACCTTC. Its protein product is CASLVWGLGGGYTF. The chain employs TRBV7-9 and TRBJ1-2; tentative D call: TRBD1 (5 bases). CDR1 SEHNR and CDR2 FQNEAQ come from the germline V gene (reference sequence). This CDR3 has 14 amino acids. V lost 8 bases, J lost 8 bases, and 21 bases lay in between.

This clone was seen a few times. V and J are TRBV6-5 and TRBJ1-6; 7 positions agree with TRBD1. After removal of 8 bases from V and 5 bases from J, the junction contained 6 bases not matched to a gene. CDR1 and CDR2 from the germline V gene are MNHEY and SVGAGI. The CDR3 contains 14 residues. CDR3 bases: TGTGCCAGCGGCTCGGGACAGCATAATTCACCCCTCCACTTT. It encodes CASGSGQHNSPLHF.

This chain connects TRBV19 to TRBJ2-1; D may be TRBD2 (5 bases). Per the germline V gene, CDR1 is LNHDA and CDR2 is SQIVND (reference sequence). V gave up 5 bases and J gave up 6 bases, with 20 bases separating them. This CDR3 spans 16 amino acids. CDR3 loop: CASSYPVGLPGNEQFF. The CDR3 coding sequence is TGTGCCAGTAGTTACCCAGTCGGACTCCCTGGCAATGAGCAGTTCTTC.

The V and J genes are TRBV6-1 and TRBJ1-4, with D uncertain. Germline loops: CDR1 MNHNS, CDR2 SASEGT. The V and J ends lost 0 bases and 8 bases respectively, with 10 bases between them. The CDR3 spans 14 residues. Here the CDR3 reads CASSEASTPEKLFF. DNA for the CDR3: TGTGCCAGCAGTGAAGCCTCCACTCCGGAAAAACTGTTTTTT.

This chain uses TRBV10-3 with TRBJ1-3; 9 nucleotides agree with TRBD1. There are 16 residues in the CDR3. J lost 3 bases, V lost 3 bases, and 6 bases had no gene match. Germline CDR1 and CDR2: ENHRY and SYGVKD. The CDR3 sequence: CAISDGQGRGGNTIYF. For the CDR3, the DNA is TGTGCCATCAGTGATGGACAGGGGAGGGGTGGAAACACCATATATTTT.

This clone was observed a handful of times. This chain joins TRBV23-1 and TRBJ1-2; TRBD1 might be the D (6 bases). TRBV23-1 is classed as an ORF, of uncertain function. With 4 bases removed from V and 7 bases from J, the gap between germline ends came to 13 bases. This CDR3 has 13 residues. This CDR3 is CASSPSYRAGYTF. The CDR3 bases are TGCGCCAGCAGTCCTTCCTACAGGGCTGGCTACACCTTC.

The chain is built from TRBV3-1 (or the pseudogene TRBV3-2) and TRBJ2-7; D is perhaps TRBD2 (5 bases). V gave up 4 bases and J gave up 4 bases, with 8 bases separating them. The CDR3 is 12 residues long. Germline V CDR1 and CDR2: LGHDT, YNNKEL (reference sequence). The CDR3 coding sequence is TGTGCCAGCAGCCTGACTACTTACGAGCAGTACTTC. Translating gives CASSLTTYEQYF.

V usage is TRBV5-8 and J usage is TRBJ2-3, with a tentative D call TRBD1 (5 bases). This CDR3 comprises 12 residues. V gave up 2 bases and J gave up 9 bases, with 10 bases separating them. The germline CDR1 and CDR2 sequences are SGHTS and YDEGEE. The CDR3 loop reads CASSFSAGTQYF. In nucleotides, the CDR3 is TGTGCCAGCAGCTTTTCAGCAGGGACGCAGTATTTT.

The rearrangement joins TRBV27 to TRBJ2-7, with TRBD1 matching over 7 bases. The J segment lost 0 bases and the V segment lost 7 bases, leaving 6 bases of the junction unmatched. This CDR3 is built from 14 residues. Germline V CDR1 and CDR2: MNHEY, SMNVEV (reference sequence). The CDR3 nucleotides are TGTGCCAGCAAGACTTGGGACAGCTCCTACGAGCAGTACTTC. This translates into CASKTWDSSYEQYF.

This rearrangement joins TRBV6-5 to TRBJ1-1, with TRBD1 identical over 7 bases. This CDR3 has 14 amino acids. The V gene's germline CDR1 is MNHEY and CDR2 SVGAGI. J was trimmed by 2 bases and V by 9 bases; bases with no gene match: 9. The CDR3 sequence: CASITGASNTEAFF. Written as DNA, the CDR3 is TGTGCCAGTATTACAGGGGCGAGCAACACTGAAGCTTTCTTT.

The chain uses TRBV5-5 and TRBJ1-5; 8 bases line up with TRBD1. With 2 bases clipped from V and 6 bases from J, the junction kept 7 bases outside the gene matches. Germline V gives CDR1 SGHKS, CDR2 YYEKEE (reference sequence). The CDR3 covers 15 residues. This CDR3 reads CASSLWQGAGQPQHF. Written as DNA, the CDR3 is TGTGCCAGCAGCTTATGGCAGGGGGCCGGTCAGCCCCAGCATTTT.

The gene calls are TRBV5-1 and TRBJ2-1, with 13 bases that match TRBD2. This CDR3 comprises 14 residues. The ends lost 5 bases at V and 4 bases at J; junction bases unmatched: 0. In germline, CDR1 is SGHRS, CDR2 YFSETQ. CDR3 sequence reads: CASRGLAGYNEQFF. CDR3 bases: TGCGCCAGCAGGGGACTAGCGGGATACAATGAGCAGTTCTTC.

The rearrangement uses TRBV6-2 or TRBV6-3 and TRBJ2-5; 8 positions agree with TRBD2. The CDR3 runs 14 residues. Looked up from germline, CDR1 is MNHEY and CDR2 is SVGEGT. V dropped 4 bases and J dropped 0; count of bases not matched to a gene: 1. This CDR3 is CASSLAGYQETQYF. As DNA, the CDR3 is TGTGCCAGCAGTTTAGCGGGGTACCAAGAGACCCAGTACTTC.

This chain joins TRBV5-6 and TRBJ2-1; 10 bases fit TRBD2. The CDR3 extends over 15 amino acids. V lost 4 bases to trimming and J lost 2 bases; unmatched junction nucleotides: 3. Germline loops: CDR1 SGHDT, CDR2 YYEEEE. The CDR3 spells CASSRTSGTYNEQFF. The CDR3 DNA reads TGTGCCAGCAGCCGGACTAGCGGCACCTACAATGAGCAGTTCTTC. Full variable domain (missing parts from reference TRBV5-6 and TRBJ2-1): DAGVTQSPTHLIKTRGQQVTLRCSPKSGHDTVSWYQQALGQGPQFIFQYYEEEERQRGNFPDRFSGHQFPNYSSELNVNALLLGDSALYLCASSRTSGTYNEQFFGPGTRLTVL.

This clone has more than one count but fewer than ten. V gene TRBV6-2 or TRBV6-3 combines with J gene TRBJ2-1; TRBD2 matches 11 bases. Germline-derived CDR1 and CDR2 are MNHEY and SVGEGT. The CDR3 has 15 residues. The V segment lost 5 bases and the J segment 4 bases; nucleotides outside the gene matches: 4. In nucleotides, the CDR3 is TGTGCCAGCAGTCGAGGACTAGCGGGTTACAATGAGCAGTTCTTC. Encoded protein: CASSRGLAGYNEQFF.

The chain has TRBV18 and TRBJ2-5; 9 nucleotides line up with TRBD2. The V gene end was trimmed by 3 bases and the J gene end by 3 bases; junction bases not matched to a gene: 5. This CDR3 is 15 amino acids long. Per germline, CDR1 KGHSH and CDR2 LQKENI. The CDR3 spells CASSPGQRGEETQYF. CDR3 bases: TGTGCCAGCTCACCGGGCCAGCGGGGGGAAGAGACCCAGTACTTC.

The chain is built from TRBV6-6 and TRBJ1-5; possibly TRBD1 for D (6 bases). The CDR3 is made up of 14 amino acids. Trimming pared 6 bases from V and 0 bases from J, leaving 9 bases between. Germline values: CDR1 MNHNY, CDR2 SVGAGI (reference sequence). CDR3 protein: CASREQGSNQPQHF. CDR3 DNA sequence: TGTGCCAGCAGGGAACAGGGTAGCAATCAGCCCCAGCATTTT.

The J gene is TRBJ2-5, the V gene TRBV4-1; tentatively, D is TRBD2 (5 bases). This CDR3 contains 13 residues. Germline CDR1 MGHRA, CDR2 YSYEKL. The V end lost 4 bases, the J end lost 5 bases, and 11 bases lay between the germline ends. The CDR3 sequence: CASSLTRRETQYF. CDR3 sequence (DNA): TGCGCCAGCAGCCTCACTAGAAGGGAGACCCAGTACTTC.

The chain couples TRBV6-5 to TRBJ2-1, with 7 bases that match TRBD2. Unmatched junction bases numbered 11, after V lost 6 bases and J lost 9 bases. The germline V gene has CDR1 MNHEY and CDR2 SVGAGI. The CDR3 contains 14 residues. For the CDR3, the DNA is TGTGCCAGCAGCCCCTGGAGGACGGGGGGTGAGCAGTTCTTC. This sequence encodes CASSPWRTGGEQFF.

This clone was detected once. Here the CDR3 reads CASSQPGPGNTIYF. The CDR3 nucleotides read TGTGCCAGCAGCCAACCAGGGCCGGGTAACACCATATATTTT. The gene calls are TRBV3-1 (or the pseudogene TRBV3-2) and TRBJ1-3; TRBD1 might be the D (5 bases). This CDR3 spans 14 amino acids. V was cut by 2 bases and J by 7 bases, with 12 bases left in between. CDR1 is LGHDT, CDR2 YNNKEL, per germline (reference sequence).

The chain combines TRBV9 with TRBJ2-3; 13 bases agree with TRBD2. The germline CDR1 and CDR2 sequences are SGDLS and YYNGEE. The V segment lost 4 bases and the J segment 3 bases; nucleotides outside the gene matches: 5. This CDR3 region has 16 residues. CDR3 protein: CASSFRLAGGTDTQYF. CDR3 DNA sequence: TGTGCCAGCAGCTTTCGACTAGCGGGGGGAACAGATACGCAGTATTTT.

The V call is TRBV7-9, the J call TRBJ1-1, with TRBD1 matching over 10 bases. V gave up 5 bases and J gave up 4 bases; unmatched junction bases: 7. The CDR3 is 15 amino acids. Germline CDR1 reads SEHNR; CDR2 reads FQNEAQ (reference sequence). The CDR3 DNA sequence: TGTGCCAGCAGCCTTTGGGACAGGGGAGGCACTGAAGCTTTCTTT. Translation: CASSLWDRGGTEAFF. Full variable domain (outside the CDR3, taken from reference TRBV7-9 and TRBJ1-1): DTGVSQNPRHKITKRGQNVTFRCDPISEHNRLYWYRQTLGQGPEFLTYFQNEAQLEKSRLLSDRFSAERPKGSFSTLEIQRTEQGDSAMYLCASSLWDRGGTEAFFGQGTRLTVV.

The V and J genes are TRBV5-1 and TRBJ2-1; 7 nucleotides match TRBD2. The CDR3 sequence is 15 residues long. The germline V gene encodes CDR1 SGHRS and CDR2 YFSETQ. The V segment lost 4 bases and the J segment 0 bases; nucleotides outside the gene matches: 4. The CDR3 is CASSPAGYSYNEQFF. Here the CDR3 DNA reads TGCGCCAGCAGCCCAGCGGGGTACTCCTACAATGAGCAGTTCTTC.